This section outlines one T cell receptor beta chain sequence together with its context. The antigen is undetermined. These data belong to a study of cytomegalovirus exposure and HLA in healthy donors. The CDR3 is made up of 14 amino acids. CDR1 is MNHNS and CDR2 is SASEGT in the germline V gene. The V gene end was trimmed by 1 base and the J gene end by 4 bases; junction bases not matched to a gene: 2. Regarding the study as a whole: Across donors, presence/absence analyses took sequencing depth to be roughly uniform.

Both 60 Vbeta primers and 13 Jbeta primers went into the PCR. Assay used: immunoSEQ multiplex PCR; TCRdb lists only in-frame clones, some missing. The sample shows about 130,000 clones, roughly 80% of them seen only once. This chain links TRBV6-1 with TRBJ1-1, with 8 bases fitting TRBD1. This TCR was recovered from a boy younger than 18 in good health and CMV-seronegative. The specimen was PBMCs. This CDR3 reads CASSEGTGITEAFF. The CDR3 DNA is TGTGCCAGCAGTGAAGGGACAGGGATCACTGAAGCTTTCTTT.